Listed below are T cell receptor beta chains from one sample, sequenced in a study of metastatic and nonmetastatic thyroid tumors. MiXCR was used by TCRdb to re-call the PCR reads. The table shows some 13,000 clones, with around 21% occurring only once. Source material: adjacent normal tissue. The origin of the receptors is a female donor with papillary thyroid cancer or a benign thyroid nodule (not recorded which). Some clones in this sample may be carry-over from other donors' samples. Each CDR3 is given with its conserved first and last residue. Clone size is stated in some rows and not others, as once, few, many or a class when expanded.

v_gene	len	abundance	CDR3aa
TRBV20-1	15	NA	CSAIQTPPFHYEQYF
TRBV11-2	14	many	CASSPRGNTGELFF
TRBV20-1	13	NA	CSAQWTNWNEQFF
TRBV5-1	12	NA	CASSLVWETQYF
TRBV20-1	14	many	CSADPKTGGETQYF
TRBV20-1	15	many	CSAGKSGRATNEQFF
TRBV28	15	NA	CASSDRVGGNQPQHF
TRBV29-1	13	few	CSVVLAGVGVHYF
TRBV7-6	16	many	CASSFRPGTSGIPQYF
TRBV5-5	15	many	CASSLVGASTDTQYF